Described below is a single T cell receptor (beta chain) sequence and its context. Per the authors' pipeline: Reference gene primer amplification yielded estimated nucleated cell counts. Some clones are missing from TCRdb's copy, which holds only in-frame ones; the method was immunoSEQ multiplex PCR. The V and J calls and clone size are taken from that table; D and trimming were inferred from the DNA. The repertoire consists of roughly 190,000 clones, with 65% to 85% occurring once and the leading ten covering approximately 2.4%. This sample was included in a study of blood T cell repertoires in COVID-19. Across the study: The samples span acute and convalescent COVID-19 from the United States, Italy and Spain. Sources were T cells, B-cell-depleted T cells, or PBMCs; the material itself was cDNA or gDNA.

Trimming pared 2 bases from V and 6 bases from J, leaving 15 bases between. CDR1 and CDR2 from the germline V gene are SGHNT and YYREEE (reference sequence). The CDR3 covers 15 residues. Sample: peripheral blood. This TCR derives from a human donor with acute or convalescent COVID-19. The donor label of this sample is uncertain. The chain uses TRBV5-4 and TRBJ2-1; tentatively, D is TRBD2 (6 bases). DNA for the CDR3: TGTGCCAGCAGCTTCGGGACTTCGGTGGGCAATGAGCAGTTCTTC. Residues: CASSFGTSVGNEQFF.